Each of the 8 T cell receptor beta chains below was sequenced from the same sample in a study of identical twins. TCRdb reanalysed the 5' RACE reads using MiXCR and keeps one entry per CDR3 protein. Among 1.5 million to 2 million distinct CDR3 sequences listed, less than 35% were seen once. Sequenced material: cord blood. These receptors all come from a newborn girl in good health.

J is TRBJ2-2 and V is TRBV12-3 or TRBV12-4; TRBD1 matches 10 bases. The CDR3 is 17 amino acids. Trimming removed 5 bases from V and 5 bases from J; junction bases left unmatched: 11. The CDR3 sequence is CASSRPLGTGDTGELFF. As DNA, the CDR3 is TGTGCCAGCAGTCGGCCCCTAGGGACAGGGGATACCGGGGAGCTGTTTTTT.

This clonotype came up a few times. The chain couples TRBV5-1 to TRBJ2-3; 8 nucleotides line up with TRBD2. V shed 3 bases and J 1 base; nucleotides not matched to a gene: 7. The CDR3 covers 16 residues. Germline-derived CDR1 and CDR2 are SGHRS and YFSETQ. The CDR3 DNA reads TGCGCCAGCAGCTCTACTAGCGGACTCGGCACAGATACGCAGTATTTT. Translation: CASSSTSGLGTDTQYF. The whole variable domain, remainder taken from reference TRBV5-1 and TRBJ2-3, is KAGVTQTPRYLIKTRGQQVTLSCSPISGHRSVSWYQQTPGQGLQFLFEYFSETQRNKGNFPGRFSGRQFSNSRSEMNVSTLELGDSALYLCASSSTSGLGTDTQYFGPGTRLTVL.

The gene calls are TRBV14 and TRBJ2-7; no firm D call. V shed 1 base and J shed 3 bases, with 16 bases lying between them. There are 16 residues in the CDR3. Germline V gene lookup returns CDR1 SGHDN and CDR2 FVKESK. The CDR3 bases are TGTGCCAGCAGCCAAGGTTCCCTAGTCGGGTTCTACGAGCAGTACTTC. It encodes CASSQGSLVGFYEQYF. The full variable domain, in which reference TRBV14 and TRBJ2-7 provide the parts outside the CDR3, is EAGVTQFPSHSVIEKGQTVTLRCDPISGHDNLYWYRRVMGKEIKFLLHFVKESKQDESGMPNNRFLAERTGGTYSTLKVQPAELEDSGVYFCASSQGSLVGFYEQYFGPGTRLTVT.

This chain joins TRBV7-9 and TRBJ2-1, with D hard to call. The V and J ends lost 8 bases and 1 base respectively, with 6 bases between them. Per germline, CDR1 SEHNR and CDR2 FQNEAQ (reference sequence). There are 12 residues in the CDR3. This CDR3 reads CASLRSYNEQFF. Written as DNA, the CDR3 is TGTGCCAGCCTCCGATCCTACAATGAGCAGTTCTTC.

This rearrangement joins TRBV20-1 to TRBJ2-7; D is undetermined. V was pared by 3 bases and J by 0 bases, with 12 bases between. CDR1 is DFQATT and CDR2 is SNEGSKA in the germline V gene (reference sequence). This CDR3 is built from 14 residues. The DNA for the CDR3 is TGCAGTGCTAGCGGCTACCCACCCTCCTACGAGCAGTACTTC. Its protein product is CSASGYPPSYEQYF.

This clonotype has ten or more counts. CDR3 sequence (DNA): TGTGCCAGCAGCCAACCCTTTTACGAGCAGTACTTC. Its translation: CASSQPFYEQYF. The rearrangement links TRBV3-1 to TRBJ2-7; no reliable D call. V lost 2 bases and J lost 4, with 6 bases in between. The CDR3 totals 12 residues. Per germline, CDR1 LGHDT and CDR2 YNNKEL (reference sequence).

The chain couples TRBV29-1 to TRBJ1-1; D is unresolved. V lost 3 bases and J 6 bases, leaving 14 bases between the germline ends. CDR3 size: 13 residues. Looked up from germline, CDR1 is SQVTM and CDR2 is ANQGSEA. The CDR3 DNA is TGCAGCGTTGAGGGTCAATTAAGCGCTGAAGCTTTCTTT. Translating it yields CSVEGQLSAEAFF.

The sample holds a few counts of this clonotype. This chain joins TRBV20-1 and TRBJ2-7; TRBD1 agrees at 12 bases. This CDR3 has 15 residues. The germline gives CDR1 DFQATT, CDR2 SNEGSKA (reference sequence). V shed 4 bases, J shed 4 bases, and the junction held 8 bases outside the gene matches. The CDR3 here is CSAKRPGQGAYEQYF. The CDR3 nucleotides read TGCAGTGCTAAACGCCCGGGACAGGGGGCTTACGAGCAGTACTTC.